This TCR beta chain stems from a study of blood T cell repertoires in COVID-19. For the study at large: The origin of the acute and convalescent COVID-19 samples was the United States, Italy and Spain. Nucleic acid was either cDNA or gDNA, and it came from T cells, B-cell-depleted T cells, or PBMCs.

V gave up 6 bases and J gave up 2 bases; unmatched junction bases: 15. The CDR3 runs to 17 residues. Germline V gene data show CDR1 as SNHLY and CDR2 as FYNNEI. Here immunoSEQ multiplex PCR was the method, and the copy in TCRdb shows in-frame clones only, minus some. This sample carries about 160,000 clones, roughly 82% of them seen once, and the ten largest clones take approximately 7%. The sequenced sample was peripheral blood. The gene calls are TRBV2 and TRBJ1-1; 7 nucleotides line up with TRBD1. The receptor comes from a woman between 35 and 50 years old with COVID-19, enrolled during active disease. CDR3 loop: CASRDPTHRGINTEAFF. The DNA for the CDR3 is TGTGCCAGCAGAGACCCGACCCACAGGGGCATTAACACTGAAGCTTTCTTT.